This entry lists 17 T cell receptor beta chains sequenced from one sample in a study of early stage breast cancer tumors (dated by TCRdb to the late 2010s). The receptor library was made with the immunoSEQ multiplex PCR assay. Not all clones reach the TCRdb copy of this immuneACCESS table, which keeps in-frame sequences only. Checked studies attribute under half of the gap to unresolved V genes and leave the rest unexplained. Present in this sample are 5,000 or so clones, 64% of which were seen just once. The biggest ten clones account for 25% of the sample. Specimen: breast tumor tissue. Source of these receptors: a person aged 50-59 years with breast cancer.

By share, this clone ranks as medium-sized (0.01 to 0.1%). This chain links TRBV29-1 with TRBJ2-7, with 9 bases fitting TRBD1. V lost 6 bases and J lost 7; bases outside the gene matches: 7. This CDR3 has 12 residues. Per germline, CDR1 SQVTM and CDR2 ANQGSEA. CDR3 loop: CSVGQGSREQYF. The CDR3 DNA sequence: TGCAGCGTGGGACAGGGATCGAGGGAGCAGTACTTC.

The chain uses TRBV5-1 and TRBJ2-3; TRBD2 agrees at 9 bases. The germline V gene has CDR1 SGHRS and CDR2 YFSETQ. This CDR3 contains 15 residues. V shed 5 bases and J 2 bases; nucleotides not matched to a gene: 6. The CDR3, as DNA: TGCGCCAGCAGAACTCGCGGGGGGGCCACAGATACGCAGTATTTT. It translates to CASRTRGGATDTQYF. The full variable domain, its missing parts supplied by reference TRBV5-1 and TRBJ2-3, is KAGVTQTPRYLIKTRGQQVTLSCSPISGHRSVSWYQQTPGQGLQFLFEYFSETQRNKGNFPGRFSGRQFSNSRSEMNVSTLELGDSALYLCASRTRGGATDTQYFGPGTRLTVL.

The CDR3, as DNA: TGCGCCAGCAGCTTCCGGCGGGGAAGACTAGCGGGGATTACAGATACGCAGTATTTT. This gives the protein CASSFRRGRLAGITDTQYF. V and J are TRBV5-1 and TRBJ2-3, with 11 bases aligning to TRBD2. After removal of 2 bases from V and 3 bases from J, the junction contained 14 bases not matched to a gene. The CDR3 length is 19 residues. The V gene's germline CDR1 is SGHRS and CDR2 YFSETQ.

The genes are TRBV19 and TRBJ1-2; 7 bases are shared with TRBD1. The CDR3 is 16 amino acids. The germline V gene has CDR1 LNHDA and CDR2 SQIVND (reference sequence). The V gene end was trimmed by 5 bases and the J gene end by 4 bases; junction bases not matched to a gene: 13. The CDR3 region is CASSVRAGGDSYGYTF. The CDR3 DNA sequence: TGTGCCAGTAGTGTTCGGGCAGGAGGGGACAGCTATGGCTACACCTTC.

This chain links TRBV19 with TRBJ2-2; a weak D match, TRBD1 (5 bases). This CDR3 spans 15 amino acids. V dropped 8 bases and J dropped 5 bases, with 18 bases sitting between them. The V gene's germline CDR1 is LNHDA and CDR2 SQIVND (reference sequence). CDR3 DNA: TGTGCCAGTTCCGCCAGGGCGGTATGGACCGGGGAGCTGTTTTTT. Translating it yields CASSARAVWTGELFF.

The sample holds a few counts of this clone. The CDR3 spells CASRMGGVGQETQYF. DNA of the CDR3: TGTGCCAGCAGGATGGGCGGGGTAGGTCAAGAGACCCAGTACTTC. The chain combines TRBV6-1 with TRBJ2-5; TRBD2 is a possible D gene (6 bases). The germline V and J ends were trimmed by 6 bases and 2 bases, with 16 bases remaining between them. There are 15 residues in the CDR3. Germline V gives CDR1 MNHNS, CDR2 SASEGT.

The rearrangement joins TRBV18 to TRBJ2-7; 8 nucleotides line up with TRBD2. The CDR3 consists of 17 residues. V dropped 0 bases and J dropped 2; count of bases not matched to a gene: 9. Per the germline V gene, CDR1 is KGHSH and CDR2 is LQKENI. CDR3 DNA sequence: TGTGCCAGCTCACCACCGGGTAGCGGGGCCGGGACCTACGAGCAGTACTTC. Translation gives CASSPPGSGAGTYEQYF.

CDR3 sequence (DNA): TGTGCCAGTAGTATCACAGGGGTGGAGACTGAAGCTTTCTTT. Protein: CASSITGVETEAFF. This rearrangement joins TRBV19 to TRBJ1-1, with TRBD1 matching 7 bases. CDR1 is LNHDA, CDR2 SQIVND, per germline (reference sequence). The CDR3 runs 14 residues. V lost 3 bases, J lost 5 bases, and 6 bases stayed unmatched.

The J gene is TRBJ2-1, the V gene TRBV19, with D perhaps matching TRBD1 (6 bases). This CDR3 region has 14 residues. The ends were cut back, 4 bases at V and 4 bases at J, with 11 bases in the middle. From germline, CDR1 is LNHDA and CDR2 SQIVND (reference sequence). CDR3 DNA: TGTGCCAGTAGTAGGGCAGGGGTTTACAATGAGCAGTTCTTC. It is translated as CASSRAGVYNEQFF.

The rearrangement joins TRBV7-3 to TRBJ2-5, with 7 positions matching TRBD2. This CDR3 is built from 13 residues. The junction had 4 bases not matched to a gene; V was cut back by 2 bases and J by 7 bases. CDR1 SGHTA and CDR2 FQGTGA come from the germline V gene. DNA for the CDR3: TGTGCCAGCAGCTTAGGAGCGGGGAGGACCCAGTACTTC. This gives the protein CASSLGAGRTQYF.

This chain uses TRBV7-6 with TRBJ2-5, with D possibly matching TRBD2 (6 bases). This CDR3 comprises 13 residues. The germline V gene has CDR1 SGHVS and CDR2 FNYEAQ. V was cut by 3 bases and J by 5 bases, with 10 bases left in between. The CDR3 nucleotides read TGTGCCAGCAGCTTGGGGGGTAGGGAGACCCAGTACTTC. This codes for CASSLGGRETQYF. Based on the CDR3 plus reference TRBV7-6 and TRBJ2-5, the full variable domain is GAGVSQSPRYKVTKRGQDVALRCDPISGHVSLYWYRQALGQGPEFLTYFNYEAQQDKSGLPNDRFSAERPEGSISTLTIQRTEQRDSAMYRCASSLGGRETQYFGPGTRLLVL.

This clone is labeled medium-sized. The CDR3 nucleotides read TGTGCCAGCAGCGAACCGGGACAGGGTTTATATGAGCAGTTCTTC. Translating it yields CASSEPGQGLYEQFF. This chain links TRBV5-8 with TRBJ2-1, with 9 bases that match TRBD1. Germline-derived CDR1 and CDR2 are SGHTS and YDEGEE. V was pared by 4 bases and J by 8 bases, with 10 bases of the junction left unmatched. The CDR3 totals 15 residues.

This clone was counted only a few times. The V and J genes are TRBV9 and TRBJ1-2, with D tentatively TRBD1 (6 bases). CDR1 SGDLS and CDR2 YYNGEE come from the germline V gene. Trimming removed 0 bases from V and 0 bases from J, with 12 bases in between. The CDR3 totals 16 residues. The CDR3 nucleotides read TGTGCCAGCAGCGTAGCTGACAGGCAGCCTAACTATGGCTACACCTTC. This encodes CASSVADRQPNYGYTF. Combining the CDR3 with reference TRBV9 and TRBJ1-2 gives the whole variable domain DSGVTQTPKHLITATGQRVTLRCSPRSGDLSVYWYQQSLDQGLQFLIQYYNGEERAKGNILERFSAQQFPDLHSELNLSSLELGDSALYFCASSVADRQPNYGYTFGSGTRLTVV.

The gene calls are TRBV5-1 and TRBJ1-4; D is possibly TRBD1 (5 bases). Deletions cut 3 bases from V and 8 bases from J, with 17 bases between. The germline gives CDR1 SGHRS, CDR2 YFSETQ. This CDR3 is 15 amino acids long. As DNA, the CDR3 is TGCGCCAGCAGCTCAGGCGGGGCGTCGGGGGAAAAACTGTTTTTT. This gives the protein CASSSGGASGEKLFF.

The chain is built from TRBV12-5 and TRBJ2-1, with 10 bases matching TRBD2. Germline V gene data show CDR1 as LGHNT and CDR2 as FRNRAP. The trim removed 5 bases at V and 2 bases at J, leaving 6 bases unmatched. CDR3 size: 16 residues. The chain's CDR3 is CASGPEGLATYNEQFF. Written as DNA, the CDR3 is TGTGCTAGTGGTCCGGAGGGACTAGCGACCTACAATGAGCAGTTCTTC.

This chain joins TRBV7-2 and TRBJ2-1; 11 positions match TRBD1. Germline V gives CDR1 SGHTA, CDR2 FQGNSA. This CDR3 spans 17 amino acids. V shed 5 bases and J 7 bases; nucleotides not matched to a gene: 13. CDR3 nucleotides: TGTGCCAGCAGCATCCAGGCCGGACAGGGGGCTTATAATGAGCAGTTCTTC. Its translation: CASSIQAGQGAYNEQFF.

The chain combines TRBV2 with TRBJ2-5; a possible D gene is TRBD2 (5 bases). V lost 2 bases and J lost 1, with 14 bases in between. Per germline, CDR1 SNHLY and CDR2 FYNNEI. The CDR3 loop spans 16 amino acids. CDR3 coding DNA: TGTGCCAGCAGTGAAACACTCCTGGCGGGCCAAGAGACCCAGTACTTC. Translating it yields CASSETLLAGQETQYF.